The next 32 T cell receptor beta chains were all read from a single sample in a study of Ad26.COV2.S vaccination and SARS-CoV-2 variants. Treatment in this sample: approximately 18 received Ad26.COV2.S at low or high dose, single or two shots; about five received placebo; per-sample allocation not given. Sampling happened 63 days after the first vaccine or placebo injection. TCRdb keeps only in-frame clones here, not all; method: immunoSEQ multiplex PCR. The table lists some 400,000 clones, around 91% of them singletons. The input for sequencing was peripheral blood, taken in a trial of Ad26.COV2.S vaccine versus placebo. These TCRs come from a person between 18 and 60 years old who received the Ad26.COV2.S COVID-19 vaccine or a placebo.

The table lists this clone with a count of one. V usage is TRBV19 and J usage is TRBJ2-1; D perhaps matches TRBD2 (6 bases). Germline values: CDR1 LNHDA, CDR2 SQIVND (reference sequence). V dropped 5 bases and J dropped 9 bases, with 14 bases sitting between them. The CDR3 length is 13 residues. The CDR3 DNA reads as TGTGCCAGTAGTGGGAGGAGGGGTACTGAGCAGTTCTTC. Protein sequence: CASSGRRGTEQFF.

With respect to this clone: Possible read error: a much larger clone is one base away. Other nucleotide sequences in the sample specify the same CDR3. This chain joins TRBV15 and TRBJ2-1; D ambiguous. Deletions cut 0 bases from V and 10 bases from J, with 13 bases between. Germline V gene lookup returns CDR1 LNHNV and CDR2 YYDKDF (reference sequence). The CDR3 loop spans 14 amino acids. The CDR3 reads CATSRDVGVMEQFF. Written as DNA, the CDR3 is TGTGCCACCAGCAGAGATGTTGGAGTAATGGAGCAGTTCTTC.

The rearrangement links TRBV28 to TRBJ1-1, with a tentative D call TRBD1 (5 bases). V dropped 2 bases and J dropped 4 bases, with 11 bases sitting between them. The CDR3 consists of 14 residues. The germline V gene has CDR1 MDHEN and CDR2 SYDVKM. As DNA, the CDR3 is TGTGCCAGCAGTTTACAGGGTTTTCGCACTGAAGCTTTCTTT. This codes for CASSLQGFRTEAFF.

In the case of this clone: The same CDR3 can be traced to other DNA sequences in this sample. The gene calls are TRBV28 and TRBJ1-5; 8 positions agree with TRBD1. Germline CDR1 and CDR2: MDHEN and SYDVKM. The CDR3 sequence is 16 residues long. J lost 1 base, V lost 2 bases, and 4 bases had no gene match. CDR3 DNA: TGTGCCAGCAGTTTAGACAGGGGACCGAGCAATCAGCCCCAGCATTTT. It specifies CASSLDRGPSNQPQHF.

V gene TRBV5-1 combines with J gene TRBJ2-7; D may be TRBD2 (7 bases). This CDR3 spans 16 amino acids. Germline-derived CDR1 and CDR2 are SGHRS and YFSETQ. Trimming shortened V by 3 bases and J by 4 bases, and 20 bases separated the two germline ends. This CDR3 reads CASSSRRGTGGYEQYF. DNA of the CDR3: TGCGCCAGCAGCTCCCGCAGGGGTACGGGAGGATACGAGCAGTACTTC.

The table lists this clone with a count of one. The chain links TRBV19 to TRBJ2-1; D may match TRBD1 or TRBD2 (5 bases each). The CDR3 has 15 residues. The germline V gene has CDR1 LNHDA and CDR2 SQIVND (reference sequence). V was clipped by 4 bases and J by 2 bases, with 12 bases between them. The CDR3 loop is CASSKLLGAYNEQFF. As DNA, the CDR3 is TGTGCCAGTAGTAAGCTACTAGGGGCCTACAATGAGCAGTTCTTC.

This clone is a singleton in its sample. The CDR3 protein is CASSREGASGNTGELFF. In DNA, the CDR3 is TGTGCCAGCAGCCGGGAAGGGGCTAGCGGGAACACCGGGGAGCTGTTTTTT. The V call is TRBV9, the J call TRBJ2-2; 7 bases fit TRBD2. V lost 4 bases, J lost 1 base, and 10 bases stayed unmatched. Looked up from germline, CDR1 is SGDLS and CDR2 is YYNGEE. This CDR3 spans 17 amino acids.

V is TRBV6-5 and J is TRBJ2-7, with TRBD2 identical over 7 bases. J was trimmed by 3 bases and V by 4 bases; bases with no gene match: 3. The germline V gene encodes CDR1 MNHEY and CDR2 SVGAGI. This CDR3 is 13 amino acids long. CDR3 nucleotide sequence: TGTGCCAGCAGTTCTAGCGGACACTACGAGCAGTACTTC. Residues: CASSSSGHYEQYF.

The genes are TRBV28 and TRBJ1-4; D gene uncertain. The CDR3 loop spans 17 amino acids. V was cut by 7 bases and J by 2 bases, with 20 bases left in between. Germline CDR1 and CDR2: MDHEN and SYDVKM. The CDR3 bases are TGTGCCAGCACGACGAAGTTGTCAGGAGCTACTAATGAAAAACTGTTTTTT. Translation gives CASTTKLSGATNEKLFF.

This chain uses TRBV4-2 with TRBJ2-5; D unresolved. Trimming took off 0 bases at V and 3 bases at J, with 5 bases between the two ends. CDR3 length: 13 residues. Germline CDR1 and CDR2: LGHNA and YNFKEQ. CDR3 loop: CASSQDGEETQYF. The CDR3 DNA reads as TGTGCCAGCAGCCAAGACGGAGAAGAGACCCAGTACTTC.

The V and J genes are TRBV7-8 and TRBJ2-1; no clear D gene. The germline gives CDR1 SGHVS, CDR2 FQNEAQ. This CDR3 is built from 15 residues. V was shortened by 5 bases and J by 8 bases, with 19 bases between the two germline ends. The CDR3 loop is CASSNPRANGDEQFF. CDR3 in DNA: TGTGCCAGCAGCAACCCGAGAGCGAATGGGGATGAGCAGTTCTTC.

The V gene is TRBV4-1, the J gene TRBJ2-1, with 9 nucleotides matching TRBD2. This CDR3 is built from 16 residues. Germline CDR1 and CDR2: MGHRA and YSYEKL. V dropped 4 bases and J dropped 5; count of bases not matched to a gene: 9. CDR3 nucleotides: TGCGCCAGCAGCCTCGTCGGCGGGAGGGGCGACAATGAGCAGTTCTTC. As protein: CASSLVGGRGDNEQFF.

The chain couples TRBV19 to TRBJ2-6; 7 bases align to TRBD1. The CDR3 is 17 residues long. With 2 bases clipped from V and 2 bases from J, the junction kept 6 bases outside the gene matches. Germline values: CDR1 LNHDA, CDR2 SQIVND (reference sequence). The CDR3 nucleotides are TGTGCCAGTAGTATACTTTTAGGGGGCGCTGGGGCCAACGTCCTGACTTTC. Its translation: CASSILLGGAGANVLTF.

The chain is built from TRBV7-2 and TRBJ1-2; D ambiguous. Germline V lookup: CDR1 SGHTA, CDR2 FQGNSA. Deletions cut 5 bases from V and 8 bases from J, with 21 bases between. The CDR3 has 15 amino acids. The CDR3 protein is CASSPRHSLTGGYTF. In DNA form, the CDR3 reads TGTGCCAGCAGCCCTCGGCACAGCCTAACGGGGGGCTACACCTTC.

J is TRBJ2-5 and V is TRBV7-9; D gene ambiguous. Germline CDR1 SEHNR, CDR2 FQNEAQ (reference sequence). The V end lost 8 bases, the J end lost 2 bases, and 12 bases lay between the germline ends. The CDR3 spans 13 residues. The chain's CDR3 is CASETVGQETQYF. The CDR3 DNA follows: TGTGCCAGCGAGACGGTGGGTCAAGAGACCCAGTACTTC.

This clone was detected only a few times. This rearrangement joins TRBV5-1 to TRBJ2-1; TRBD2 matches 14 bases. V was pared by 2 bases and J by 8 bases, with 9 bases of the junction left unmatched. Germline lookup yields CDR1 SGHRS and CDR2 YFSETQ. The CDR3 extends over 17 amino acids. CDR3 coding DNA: TGCGCCAGCAGCTTCAAGACTAGCGGGAGGGCCAGGGATGAGCAGTTCTTC. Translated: CASSFKTSGRARDEQFF.

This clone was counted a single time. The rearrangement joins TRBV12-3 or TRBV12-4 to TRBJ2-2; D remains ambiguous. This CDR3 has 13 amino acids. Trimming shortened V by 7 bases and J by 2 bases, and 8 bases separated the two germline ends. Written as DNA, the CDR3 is TGTGCCAGCACAGCGCCCAACACCGGGGAGCTGTTTTTT. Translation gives CASTAPNTGELFF.

CDR3 amino acids: CASSPWGQEQYF. The CDR3 nucleotides read TGTGCCAGCTCTCCCTGGGGGCAAGAGCAGTACTTC. The rearrangement links TRBV18 to TRBJ2-7; D possibly corresponds to TRBD1 (6 bases). Looked up from germline, CDR1 is KGHSH and CDR2 is LQKENI. The V and J ends lost 6 bases and 7 bases respectively, with 13 bases between them. CDR3 length equals 12 residues.

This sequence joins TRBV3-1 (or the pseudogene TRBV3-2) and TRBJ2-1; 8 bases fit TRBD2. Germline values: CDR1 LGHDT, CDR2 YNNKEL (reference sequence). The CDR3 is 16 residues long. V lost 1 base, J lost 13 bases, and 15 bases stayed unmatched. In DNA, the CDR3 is TGTGCCAGCAGCCAAGTTCTAGCGGGCGGCGCCAAGGCTCAGTTCTTC. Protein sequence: CASSQVLAGGAKAQFF.

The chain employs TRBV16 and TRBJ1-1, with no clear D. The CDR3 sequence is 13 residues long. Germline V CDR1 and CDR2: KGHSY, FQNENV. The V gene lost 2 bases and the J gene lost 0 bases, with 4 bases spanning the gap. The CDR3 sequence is CASSQGLNTEAFF. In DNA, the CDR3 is TGTGCCAGCAGCCAAGGGCTGAACACTGAAGCTTTCTTT.

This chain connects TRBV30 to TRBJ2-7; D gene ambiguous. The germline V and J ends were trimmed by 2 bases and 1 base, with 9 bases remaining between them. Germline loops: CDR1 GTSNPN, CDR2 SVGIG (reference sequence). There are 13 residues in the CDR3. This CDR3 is CAWSFGPSYEQYF. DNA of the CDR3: TGTGCCTGGAGTTTCGGCCCTTCCTACGAGCAGTACTTC.

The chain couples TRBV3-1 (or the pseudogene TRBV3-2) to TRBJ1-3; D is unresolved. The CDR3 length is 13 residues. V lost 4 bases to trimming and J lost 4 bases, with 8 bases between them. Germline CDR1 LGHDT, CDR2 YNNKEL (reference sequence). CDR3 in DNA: TGTGCCAGCAGCCGAACAGCGGGAAACACCATATATTTT. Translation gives CASSRTAGNTIYF.

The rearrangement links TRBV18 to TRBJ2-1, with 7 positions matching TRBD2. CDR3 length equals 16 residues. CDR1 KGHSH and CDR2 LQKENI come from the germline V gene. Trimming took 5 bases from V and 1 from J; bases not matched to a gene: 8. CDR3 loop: CASSNSGTTSYNEQFF. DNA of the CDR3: TGTGCCAGCTCAAACTCCGGGACTACTTCCTACAATGAGCAGTTCTTC.

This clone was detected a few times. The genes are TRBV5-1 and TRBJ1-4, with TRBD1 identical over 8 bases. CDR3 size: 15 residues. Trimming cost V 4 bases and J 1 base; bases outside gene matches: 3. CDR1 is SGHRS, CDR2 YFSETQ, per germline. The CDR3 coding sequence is TGCGCCAGCAGCCTCAGGGGGCTAACTAATGAAAAACTGTTTTTT. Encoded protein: CASSLRGLTNEKLFF.

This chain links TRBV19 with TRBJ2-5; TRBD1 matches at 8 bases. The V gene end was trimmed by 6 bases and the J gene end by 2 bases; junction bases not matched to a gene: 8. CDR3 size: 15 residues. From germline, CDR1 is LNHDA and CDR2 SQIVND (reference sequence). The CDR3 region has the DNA TGTGCCAGTAGCCGCGAGGGGACAGGACAAGAGACCCAGTACTTC. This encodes CASSREGTGQETQYF.

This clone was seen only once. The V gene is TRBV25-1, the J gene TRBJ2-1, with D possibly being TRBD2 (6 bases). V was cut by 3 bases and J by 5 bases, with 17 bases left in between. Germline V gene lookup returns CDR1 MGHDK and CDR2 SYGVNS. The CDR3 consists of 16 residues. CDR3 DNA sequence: TGTGCCAGCAGTGATTATGGGGCTAGCGAAAACAATGAGCAGTTCTTC. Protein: CASSDYGASENNEQFF.

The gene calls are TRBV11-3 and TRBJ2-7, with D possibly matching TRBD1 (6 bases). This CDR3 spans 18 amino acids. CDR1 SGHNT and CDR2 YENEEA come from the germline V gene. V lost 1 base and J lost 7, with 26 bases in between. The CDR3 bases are TGTGCCAGCAGCTTAGGGCTCGGACAGTCCGGGCTTTTTGAAGAGCAGTACTTC. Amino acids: CASSLGLGQSGLFEEQYF.

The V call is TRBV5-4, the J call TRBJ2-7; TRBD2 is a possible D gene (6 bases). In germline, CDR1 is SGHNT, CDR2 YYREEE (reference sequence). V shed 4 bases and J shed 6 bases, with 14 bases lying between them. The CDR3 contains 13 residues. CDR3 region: CASSAQTSREQYF. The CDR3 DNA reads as TGTGCCAGCAGCGCTCAGACTAGTCGCGAGCAGTACTTC.

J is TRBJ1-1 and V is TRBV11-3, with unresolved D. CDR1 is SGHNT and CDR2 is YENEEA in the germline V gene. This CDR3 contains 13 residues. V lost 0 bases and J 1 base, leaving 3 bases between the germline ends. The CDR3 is CASSLETNTEAFF. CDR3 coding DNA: TGTGCCAGCAGCTTAGAGACGAACACTGAAGCTTTCTTT.

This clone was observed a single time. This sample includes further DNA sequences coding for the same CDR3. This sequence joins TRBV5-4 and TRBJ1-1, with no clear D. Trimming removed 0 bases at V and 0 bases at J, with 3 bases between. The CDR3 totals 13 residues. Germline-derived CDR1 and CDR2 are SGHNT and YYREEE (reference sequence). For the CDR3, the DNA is TGTGCCAGCAGCTTGGGTTTGAACACTGAAGCTTTCTTT. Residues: CASSLGLNTEAFF.

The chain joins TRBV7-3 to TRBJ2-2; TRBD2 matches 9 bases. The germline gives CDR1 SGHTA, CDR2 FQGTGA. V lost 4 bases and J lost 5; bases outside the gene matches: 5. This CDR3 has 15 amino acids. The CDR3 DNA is TGTGCCAGCAGCTCGGCGGGGGGGCCGACCGGGGAGCTGTTTTTT. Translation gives CASSSAGGPTGELFF.

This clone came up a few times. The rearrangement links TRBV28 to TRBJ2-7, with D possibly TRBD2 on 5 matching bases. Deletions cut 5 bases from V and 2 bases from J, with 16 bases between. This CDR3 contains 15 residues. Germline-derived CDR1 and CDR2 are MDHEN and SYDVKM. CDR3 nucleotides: TGTGCCAGCAGTCTCTCCGTTGCGGGTACCTACGAGCAGTACTTC. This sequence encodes CASSLSVAGTYEQYF.